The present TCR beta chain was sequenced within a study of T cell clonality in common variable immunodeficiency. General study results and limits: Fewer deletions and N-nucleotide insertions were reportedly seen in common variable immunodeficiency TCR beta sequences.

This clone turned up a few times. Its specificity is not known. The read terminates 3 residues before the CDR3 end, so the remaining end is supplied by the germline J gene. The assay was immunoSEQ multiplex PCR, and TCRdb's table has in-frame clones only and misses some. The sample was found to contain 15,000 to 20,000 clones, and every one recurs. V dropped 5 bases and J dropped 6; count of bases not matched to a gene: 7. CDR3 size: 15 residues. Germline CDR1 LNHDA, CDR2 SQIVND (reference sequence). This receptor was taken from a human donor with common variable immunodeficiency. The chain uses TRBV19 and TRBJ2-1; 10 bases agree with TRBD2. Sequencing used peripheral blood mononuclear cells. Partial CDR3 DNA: TGTGCCAGTAGTGGGCTAGCGGGGGCCATCAATGAG. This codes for CASSGLAGAINE. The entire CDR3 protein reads CASSGLAGAINEQFF.